The rows below give T cell receptor beta chains drawn from one sample of a study of blood T cell repertoires in COVID-19. TCRdb's table, derived via immunoSEQ multiplex PCR, lists solely in-frame clones and lacks some. The repertoire has about 200,000 clones, roughly 90% of them found once; the top ten carry around 6.5%. Sequencing was carried out using peripheral blood. The receptors come from a man between 60 and 70 years old who had recovered from COVID-19. Both conserved end residues are part of each CDR3. Fields, in order: clone size, V gene, D gene, J gene, CDR3 length, CDR3 DNA, CDR3 protein. A D gene is named only where the DNA matches it firmly. Some rows have no size entry. The others give once, few or many, or a class for an expanded clone.

NA	TRBV5-1	TRBD1	TRBJ1-5	15	TGCGCCAGCAGCCTACAGGGGGTAAAGGGTCAGCCCCAGCATTTT	CASSLQGVKGQPQHF
NA	TRBV7-2	NA	TRBJ2-7	13	TGTGCCAGCAGCAATTCACTCTCCTACGAGCAGTACTTC	CASSNSLSYEQYF
NA	TRBV5-5	NA	TRBJ1-5	15	TGTGCCAGCAGCTTGCTTGTGTCTCAGGGTCAGCCCCAGCATTTT	CASSLLVSQGQPQHF
NA	TRBV7-2	NA	TRBJ2-7	14	TGTGCCAGCAGCTTATCTGCAGGATACTACGAGCAGTACTTC	CASSLSAGYYEQYF
once	TRBV10-2	NA	TRBJ1-1	15	TGCGCCAGCAGTCCTTCGACAGCTTTGAACACTGAAGCTTTCTTT	CASSPSTALNTEAFF
NA	TRBV7-2	NA	TRBJ2-5	13	TGTGCCAGCAGCCCGGTAGGGGGAGAGACCCAGTACTTC	CASSPVGGETQYF
NA	TRBV2	NA	TRBJ1-2	15	TGTGCCAGCAGTGAAGATAGGCCTCCCCCAGGCGGCTACACCTTC	CASSEDRPPPGGYTF
NA	TRBV28	TRBD1	TRBJ1-1	16	TGTGCCAGCAGTTTAGGGGGGACAGGGGGCTTTGCTGAAGCTTTCTTT	CASSLGGTGGFAEAFF
once	TRBV27	TRBD2	TRBJ2-1	15	TGTGCCAGCAGTTTCATAGGGACTAGCAGCAATGAGCAGTTCTTC	CASSFIGTSSNEQFF
NA	TRBV6-1	TRBD1	TRBJ1-2	17	TGTGCCAGCAGTGAATCGACAGGGGGCGCGAAGAGCTATGGCTACACCTTC	CASSESTGGAKSYGYTF
NA	TRBV5-1	NA	TRBJ2-7	15	TGCGCCAGCAACCCGGGGGGCGGAGAGGGATACGAGCAGTACTTC	CASNPGGGEGYEQYF
NA	TRBV4-1	NA	TRBJ2-5	14	TGCGCCAGCAGCCAAGATCGCCACAGGGAGACCCAGTACTTC	CASSQDRHRETQYF
NA	TRBV27	NA	TRBJ1-2	15	TGTGCCAGGATACTTTTCAGGGGAACTAACTATGGCTACACCTTC	CARILFRGTNYGYTF
NA	TRBV7-9	TRBD1	TRBJ2-7	16	TGTGCCAGCAGTTACCGGACAGGGCGGGACCCCTACGAGCAGTACTTC	CASSYRTGRDPYEQYF
NA	TRBV7-3	TRBD2	TRBJ2-3	17	TGTGCCAGCAGCCACACCAGCGGGAGGGCCAGACCAGATACGCAGTATTTT	CASSHTSGRARPDTQYF
NA	TRBV6-6	TRBD1	TRBJ1-2	16	TGTGCCAGCAGTTATCCCCAAGGGACAGGGGACTATGGCTACACCTTC	CASSYPQGTGDYGYTF
few	TRBV4-2	NA	TRBJ1-5	16	TGTGCCAGCAGCCAAGATACCAGGAATAGCAATCAGCCCCAGCATTTT	CASSQDTRNSNQPQHF
NA	TRBV19	TRBD2	TRBJ2-1	12	TGTGCCAGTAGTATAGCAGGGACTAGGCAGTTCTTC	CASSIAGTRQFF
NA	TRBV2	TRBD1	TRBJ2-7	12	TGTGCCCACCGGGACAGGGGTAACGAGCAGTACTTC	CAHRDRGNEQYF
NA	TRBV18	TRBD1	TRBJ2-7	15	TGTGCCAGCTCACCACCTCAGGGGGCTAATTACGAGCAGTACTTC	CASSPPQGANYEQYF
NA	TRBV27	NA	TRBJ2-6	23	TGTGCCAGCAGTTTCCCTTCGGGACAGGGGGCCGCTAGCGGGAGGACTGGGGCCAACGTCCTGACTTTC	CASSFPSGQGAASGRTGANVLTF
NA	TRBV6-5	NA	TRBJ1-6	14	TGTGCCAGCAGGGACAGTTATTATAATTCACCCCTCCACTTT	CASRDSYYNSPLHF
NA	TRBV21-1	NA	TRBJ2-3	14	TGTGCCAGCAGCACTAGCGGTCGCACAGATACGCAGTATTTT	CASSTSGRTDTQYF
few	TRBV21-1	NA	TRBJ1-1	15	TGTGCCAGCAGCAAGGGGGGACAGACGAACACTGAAGCTTTCTTT	CASSKGGQTNTEAFF
NA	TRBV28	NA	TRBJ2-5	15	TGTGCCAGCAGTTTACCGTTGCGGGTTCAAGAGACCCAGTACTTC	CASSLPLRVQETQYF
NA	TRBV2	TRBD2	TRBJ2-2	16	TGTGCGGGCGGCGGGCCGGGAGGAATATGGACCGGGGAGCTGTTTTTT	CAGGGPGGIWTGELFF
NA	TRBV28	TRBD1	TRBJ1-1	15	TGTGCCAGCAGTTCCCCAGGGGGTATGGATCCTGAAGCTTTCTTT	CASSSPGGMDPEAFF
NA	TRBV28	NA	TRBJ1-1	14	TGTGCCAGCAGTTTACAGGGAAAAAGGACTGAAGCTTTCTTT	CASSLQGKRTEAFF
NA	TRBV7-2	NA	TRBJ1-3	14	TGTGCCAGCAGCTTACAGGCAGGCGGAAACACCATATATTTT	CASSLQAGGNTIYF
once	TRBV25-1	NA	TRBJ2-7	12	TGTGCCAGCGGGGGGACTTTTTACGAGCAGTACTTC	CASGGTFYEQYF
once	TRBV10-3	TRBD1	TRBJ2-7	12	TGTGCCACGACAGGGGGCAGGAACGAGCAGTACTTC	CATTGGRNEQYF
NA	TRBV6-5	NA	TRBJ2-7	14	TGTGCCAGCAGCGACCGGACTGGGTCTAACGAGCAGTACTTC	CASSDRTGSNEQYF
few	TRBV7-9	TRBD1	TRBJ2-7	14	TGTGCCAGCAGCTTAGACGGGACAGGGGTCGAGCAGTACTTC	CASSLDGTGVEQYF
NA	TRBV18	NA	TRBJ2-7	14	TGTGCCAGCTCACCACAAACTACCTCCTACGAGCAGTACTTC	CASSPQTTSYEQYF
NA	TRBV27	NA	TRBJ2-2	15	TGTGCCAGCAGGCGGGGCGCCGTTTATACCGGGGAGCTGTTTTTT	CASRRGAVYTGELFF
NA	TRBV29-1	TRBD1	TRBJ1-2	14	TGCAGCGTCGTTCCAGGGGGAACTAACTATGGCTACACCTTC	CSVVPGGTNYGYTF
once	TRBV7-9	TRBD1	TRBJ1-2	16	TGTGCCAGCAGCATATATGGACAGGAAGACAACTATGGCTACACCTTC	CASSIYGQEDNYGYTF
NA	TRBV6-5	NA	TRBJ1-2	14	TGTGCCAGCAGTCCGCTAGGACAGTCCTATGGCTACACCTTC	CASSPLGQSYGYTF
NA	TRBV4-3	TRBD1	TRBJ2-2	19	TGCGCCAGCAGCCAAATAAGCTACTTCGACAGGGGGGGCACCGGGGAGCTGTTTTTT	CASSQISYFDRGGTGELFF
NA	TRBV11-2	TRBD2	TRBJ2-1	15	TGTGCCAGCAGCTCCCGGGGAGGGCAGGCGGATGAGCAGTTCTTC	CASSSRGGQADEQFF
NA	TRBV19	TRBD1	TRBJ2-7	15	TGTGCCAGTAGTATAACAGGGGCCTCCTCCTACGAGCAGTACTTC	CASSITGASSYEQYF
NA	TRBV19	TRBD2	TRBJ2-2	16	TGTGCCAGTAGGCCGCCCGGGCGGGAGGTTACCGGGGAGCTGTTTTTT	CASRPPGREVTGELFF
NA	TRBV7-8	TRBD1	TRBJ1-2	13	TGTGCCAGCAGTAGACAGGGGGCGGATGGCTACACCTTC	CASSRQGADGYTF
NA	TRBV19	TRBD1	TRBJ1-2	15	TGTGCCAGTAGTGTTACAGGGGCGGTAGACTATGGCTACACCTTC	CASSVTGAVDYGYTF
few	TRBV24-1	TRBD1	TRBJ2-2	16	TGTGCCACCAGTGAGGCCGGGACAGGGGACACCGGGGAGCTGTTTTTT	CATSEAGTGDTGELFF
NA	TRBV5-4	TRBD1	TRBJ2-1	14	TGTGCCAGCAGCTTGAAGACAGGGATGAATGAGCAGTTCTTC	CASSLKTGMNEQFF